Listed below are T cell receptor beta chains from one sample, sequenced in a study of T cell clonotyping in hematopoietic cell transplantation. TCRdb's copy holds only in-frame clones and misses some; the assay was immunoSEQ multiplex PCR. The repertoire holds 25,000 to 30,000 clones, with less than 85% as singletons. This specimen was peripheral blood mononuclear cells, taken before stem cell transplant. These receptors all come from a man aged 40-49 years with acute myeloid leukemia. Some clones in this sample may be carry-over from other donors' samples. Each CDR3 is given with its conserved first and last residue. The D gene is left open where the match is weak. Only some rows state a clone size, as once, few, many or a class for expanded clones.

TRBJ2-7	NA	TRBV11-2	NA	TGTGCCAGCAGCTTTGTGTCGGGTGTGACCTACGAGCAGTACTTC	CASSFVSGVTYEQYF
TRBJ2-3	NA	TRBV7-9	NA	TGTGCCAGCAGCCCCAAGCGTCGCATGTCCGATACGCAGTATTTT	CASSPKRRMSDTQYF
TRBJ2-7	NA	TRBV29-1	NA	TGCAGCGTTAGGTCAGGGCGGGGCGAGCAGTACTTC	CSVRSGRGEQYF
TRBJ1-6	NA	TRBV9	NA	TGTGCCAGCTCGGGTGAGGGCAGGTTTGATAATTCACCCCTCCACTTT	CASSGEGRFDNSPLHF
TRBJ1-6	NA	TRBV14	once	TGTGCCAGCAGCCCCTTTAGGGGATCACCCCTCCACTTT	CASSPFRGSPLHF
TRBJ2-7	NA	TRBV27	once	TGTGCCAGCAGTCCGACGGCCGATTACTACGAGCAGTACTTC	CASSPTADYYEQYF
TRBJ2-1	NA	TRBV9	NA	TGTGCCAGCAGCTCCAGTAGTAGTGGTGGGGGCGTCGGCAATGAGCAGTTCTTC	CASSSSSSGGGVGNEQFF
TRBJ2-7	TRBD2	TRBV6-1	NA	TGTGCCAGCAGTGAAGCTGCCGGGGGGGACGCTTGCGAGCAGTACTTC	CASSEAAGGDACEQYF
TRBJ1-2	NA	TRBV27	once	TGTGCCAGCACCGGGGACCCCCGTGACAGATATGGCTACACCTTC	CASTGDPRDRYGYTF
TRBJ2-7	NA	TRBV9	NA	TGTGCCAGCAGCGTAGCCCCCCTCCGGTCAGAGCAGTACTTC	CASSVAPLRSEQYF
TRBJ1-4	TRBD1	TRBV19	once	TGTGCCAGTAGTATACCGACAGGGTTTGCTAATGAAAAACTGTTTTTT	CASSIPTGFANEKLFF
TRBJ1-1	NA	TRBV5-6	NA	TGTGCCAGCAGCTTGGAAGCGTACACCACTGAAGCTTTCTTT	CASSLEAYTTEAFF
TRBJ1-6	TRBD1	TRBV6-6	NA	TGTGCCAGCAGGACCGGGACAGGGGTTCTGGATTCACCCCTCCACTTT	CASRTGTGVLDSPLHF
TRBJ2-2	TRBD2	TRBV2	NA	TGTGCCAGCAGGGATCCTAGCGGAGCGAACACCGGGGAGCTGTTTTTT	CASRDPSGANTGELFF
TRBJ2-2	TRBD2	TRBV7-9	NA	TGTGCCAGCGGGGGATGGGAGGGCTCGAACACCGGGGAGCTGTTTTTT	CASGGWEGSNTGELFF
TRBJ2-1	NA	TRBV30	NA	TGTGCCTGGAGCCGGGGTCACGGGGGCGACTACAATGAGCAGTTCTTC	CAWSRGHGGDYNEQFF
TRBJ1-1	TRBD1	TRBV30	NA	TGTGCCTGGAGCCCCACAGGGGACACTGAAGCTTTCTTT	CAWSPTGDTEAFF
TRBJ2-3	NA	TRBV11-3	NA	TGTGCCAGCAGCTTAAACTGGGCGAGGAGCACAGATACGCAGTATTTT	CASSLNWARSTDTQYF
TRBJ2-3	TRBD2	TRBV5-4	NA	TGTGCCAGCAGCTTGGATGCGGGAGGGCGGAATACGCAGTATTTT	CASSLDAGGRNTQYF
TRBJ1-1	NA	TRBV7-2	NA	TGTGCCAGCAGCTTAGCCGGCACTGAAGCTTTCTTT	CASSLAGTEAFF
TRBJ1-1	NA	TRBV6-5	few	TGTGCCAGCAGAAACAGAATGGAAAGCACTGAAGCTTTCTTT	CASRNRMESTEAFF
TRBJ1-2	NA	TRBV6-5	NA	TGTGCCACCTTGAACTATGGCTACACCTTC	CATLNYGYTF
TRBJ1-1	TRBD1	TRBV28	NA	TGTGCCACCTCGACAGGGGTAACTGAAGCTTTCTTT	CATSTGVTEAFF
TRBJ1-6	NA	TRBV6-5	NA	TGTGCCAGCAGTTACAACTCCTATAATTCACCCCTCCACTTT	CASSYNSYNSPLHF
TRBJ2-7	TRBD1	TRBV28	NA	TGTGCCAGCCGAAAACCCGGGACAGGGAGTTCGCAGTACTTC	CASRKPGTGSSQYF
TRBJ2-7	NA	TRBV5-4	NA	TGTGCCAGCAGCTCGGCCGGGACTGCCTACGAGCAGTACTTC	CASSSAGTAYEQYF
TRBJ2-3	NA	TRBV7-2	NA	TGTGCCAGCAGCTACGCCGGGACACCAGGCACAGATACGCAGTATTTT	CASSYAGTPGTDTQYF
TRBJ1-1	TRBD1	TRBV7-2	NA	TGTGCCAGCAGCTTAGCCTGGACAGGTGAAGCTTTCTTT	CASSLAWTGEAFF
TRBJ2-1	NA	TRBV6-5	NA	TGTGCCAGCAGTACATGGGCGGGCCTCAATGAGCAGTTCTTC	CASSTWAGLNEQFF